This is a list of T cell receptor beta chains from one sample in a study of blood T cell repertoires in COVID-19. The assay was immunoSEQ multiplex PCR, and TCRdb's table has in-frame clones only and misses some. The sample shows fewer than 350,000 clones, 75% to 90% of them seen only once. Sequences were obtained from peripheral blood. The receptor source for this set is a woman between 65 and 79 years old with COVID-19, enrolled during active disease. CDR3s include the opening cysteine and the closing phenylalanine or tryptophan. D genes are given only for firm matches. Part of the rows lack a size; the others show once, few, many or a class for expanded clones.

clone_size | j_call | d_call | v_call | cdr3_nt | cdr3_aa
NA | TRBJ2-1 | NA | TRBV6-5 | TGTGCCACCCGGGACACCTCCTACAATGAGCAGTTCTTC | CATRDTSYNEQFF
NA | TRBJ1-1 | NA | TRBV27 | TGTGCCAGCAGTTTATTGGCAGTGAACACTGAAGCTTTCTTT | CASSLLAVNTEAFF
NA | TRBJ1-6 | NA | TRBV9 | TGTGCCAGCAGCCTCCAGGGGAGTTCACCCCTCCACTTT | CASSLQGSSPLHF
few | TRBJ1-2 | NA | TRBV5-6 | TGTGCCAGCAGCTTGTTAGGCCTTCAGGCGAACTATGGCTACACCTTC | CASSLLGLQANYGYTF
NA | TRBJ2-5 | NA | TRBV6-5 | TGTGCCAGCAGTTCCGCCTCTCAGGGGAGTGAGACCCAGTACTTC | CASSSASQGSETQYF
NA | TRBJ1-1 | TRBD1 | TRBV5-4 | TGTGCCAGCAGCTTGGGGGGGACAGTGCACAGGAACACTGAAGCTTTCTTT | CASSLGGTVHRNTEAFF
NA | TRBJ2-7 | TRBD1 | TRBV24-1 | TGTGCCACCAGTGATCCGGGACAGCCCTACGAGCAGTACTTC | CATSDPGQPYEQYF
NA | TRBJ2-7 | NA | TRBV19 | TGCGGGGATCGCGAGCAGTACTTC | CGDREQYF
NA | TRBJ1-2 | NA | TRBV10-3 | TGTGCCATCAGTGAGTCTCCGGGGAACTATGGCTACACCTTC | CAISESPGNYGYTF
NA | TRBJ1-5 | NA | TRBV9 | TGTGCCAGCAGCGGAGGGGGAAACAATCAGCCCCAGCATTTT | CASSGGGNNQPQHF
NA | TRBJ2-5 | TRBD2 | TRBV4-1 | TGCGCCAGCAGCCATTCTGGCGGGGGGGACCAAGAGACCCAGTACTTC | CASSHSGGGDQETQYF
NA | TRBJ1-1 | NA | TRBV12-5 | TGTGCTAGTGGTCTCACAGGGCTTTCTGAAGCTTTCTTT | CASGLTGLSEAFF
NA | TRBJ1-6 | TRBD1 | TRBV28 | TGTGCCAGCAGTCCTACAGGGGGCCTCTATAATTCACCCCTCCACTTT | CASSPTGGLYNSPLHF
NA | TRBJ1-2 | NA | TRBV11-2 | TGTGCCAGCAGACTATCCCCAGGGACTAACTATGGCTACACCTTC | CASRLSPGTNYGYTF
NA | TRBJ2-5 | TRBD2 | TRBV3-1/TRBV3-2 | TGTGCCAGCAGCCAAGATTCGGGGGGGCAAGAGACCCAGTACTTC | CASSQDSGGQETQYF
NA | TRBJ2-7 | TRBD1 | TRBV10-3 | TGTGCCATCAGTCAGCCCCCGGGACAGGGCTCCTTGTCCTACGAGCAGTACTTC | CAISQPPGQGSLSYEQYF
few | TRBJ2-6 | NA | TRBV5-1 | TGCGCCAGCCAGGACACCTTCTCTGGGGCCAACGTCCTGACTTTC | CASQDTFSGANVLTF
NA | TRBJ2-2 | NA | TRBV24-1 | TGTGCCACCAGTGACCCTGGACAAACCACCGGGGAGCTGTTTTTT | CATSDPGQTTGELFF
once | TRBJ1-2 | NA | TRBV19 | TGTGCCAGTAGTTGGACAGAGGTCTATGGCTACACCTTC | CASSWTEVYGYTF
NA | TRBJ2-7 | NA | TRBV5-8 | TGTGCCAGCAATCCGGGTAGGGGAATCTACGAGCAGTACTTC | CASNPGRGIYEQYF
NA | TRBJ1-2 | TRBD1 | TRBV28 | TGTGCCAGCACCCCTCAGGGGGGAGAGGATGGCTACACCTTC | CASTPQGGEDGYTF
NA | TRBJ1-6 | NA | TRBV11-2 | TGTGCCAGCAGCGGGGGGACCTATAATTCACCCCTCCACTTT | CASSGGTYNSPLHF
NA | TRBJ2-1 | NA | TRBV4-1 | TGCGCCAGCAGCCAAGAGCTGGTGGGGGGGGCCCTAAGCTCCTACAATGAGCAGTTCTTC | CASSQELVGGALSSYNEQFF
NA | TRBJ2-2 | NA | TRBV5-1 | TGCGCCAGCAGACGGACAGCGAACACCGGGGAGCTGTTTTTT | CASRRTANTGELFF
NA | TRBJ2-7 | NA | TRBV6-2/TRBV6-3 | TGTGCCAGCAGTTACGGTGGCAGACTCTACGAGCAGTACTTC | CASSYGGRLYEQYF
NA | TRBJ2-1 | NA | TRBV4-3 | TGCGCCAGCAGCCGAGGGGACACCGCGACCCCTACACAGTTCTTC | CASSRGDTATPTQFF
NA | TRBJ2-3 | NA | TRBV7-6 | TGTGCCAGCAGCTTGCAGGGCTATACGCAGTATTTT | CASSLQGYTQYF
few | TRBJ2-2 | NA | TRBV9 | TGTGCCAGCAGCGTAGGGGGCTACACCGGGGAGCTGTTTTTT | CASSVGGYTGELFF
NA | TRBJ2-1 | TRBD2 | TRBV11-3 | TGTGCCAGCCGAGGCGGGGGGGCGTATGAGCAGTTCTTC | CASRGGGAYEQFF
NA | TRBJ1-4 | NA | TRBV5-4 | TGTGCCAGCAGCTTGTCAGAGGCAACTAATGAAAAACTGTTTTTT | CASSLSEATNEKLFF
NA | TRBJ1-3 | NA | TRBV28 | TGTGCCAGCAGTCTTCCTCAGGGTTTGGCCGGAAACACCATATATTTT | CASSLPQGLAGNTIYF
NA | TRBJ2-7 | NA | TRBV5-1 | TGCGCCAGCAGCCCTCGCAGGGCCAGCTCCTACGAGCAGTACTTC | CASSPRRASSYEQYF
NA | TRBJ2-2 | TRBD2 | TRBV7-2 | TGTGCCAGCAGCTTCTACCCCCTAGCGGGGGGGCCCGGGGAGCTGTTTTTT | CASSFYPLAGGPGELFF
NA | TRBJ2-3 | TRBD2 | TRBV3-1/TRBV3-2 | TGTGCCAGCAGCCAGGTAGCGGGGCCCGCAGATACGCAGTATTTT | CASSQVAGPADTQYF
NA | TRBJ1-4 | NA | TRBV7-2 | TGTGCCAGCAGCCAAGGTGGAGGGCCAAGGGCTAATGAAAAACTGTTTTTT | CASSQGGGPRANEKLFF
NA | TRBJ2-1 | TRBD1 | TRBV10-3 | TGTGCCACCGCCCGGACAGGGGACCACAATGAGCAGTTCTTC | CATARTGDHNEQFF
NA | TRBJ1-2 | NA | TRBV21-1 | TGTGCCAGCAGCTTACAGGGGTATGGCTACACCTTC | CASSLQGYGYTF
few | TRBJ2-1 | NA | TRBV3-1/TRBV3-2 | TGTGCCAGCAGCCGTTCGGGAGGGACAGATTTTGAGCAGTTCTTC | CASSRSGGTDFEQFF
NA | TRBJ2-3 | TRBD2 | TRBV27 | TGTGCCAGCAGCCCGGGACTAGCGGTATATACGCAGTATTTT | CASSPGLAVYTQYF
NA | TRBJ1-1 | NA | TRBV6-5 | TGTGCCAGCATCCTAAACCCCCGGTATTACACTGAAGCTTTCTTT | CASILNPRYYTEAFF
NA | TRBJ1-5 | TRBD1 | TRBV29-1 | TGCAGCGTTCGGGGACAGGGCCAACCGATGCATTTT | CSVRGQGQPMHF
NA | TRBJ1-1 | NA | TRBV27 | TGTGCCAGCAGAAGACAGGACCGGGGAACTGAAGCTTTCTTT | CASRRQDRGTEAFF
NA | TRBJ2-7 | TRBD1 | TRBV4-1 | TGCGCCAGCAGCCTGGGACAGGGCGCCTACGAGCAGTACTTC | CASSLGQGAYEQYF
NA | TRBJ1-3 | NA | TRBV24-1 | TGTGCCACCAGCCCTGGGGGGATCTCTGGAAACACCATATATTTT | CATSPGGISGNTIYF
NA | TRBJ2-7 | NA | TRBV7-8 | TGTGCCAGCAGCGGGAGGGAACAGGGCGAGCAGTACTTC | CASSGREQGEQYF
NA | TRBJ2-7 | NA | TRBV12-3/TRBV12-4 | TGTGCCAGCAGTTTGACAGGCCGGGAGCAGTACTTC | CASSLTGREQYF
NA | TRBJ2-6 | TRBD1 | TRBV4-3 | TGCGCCAGCAGCCAAGACGGGACAGGGAGGGCTGGGGCCAACGTCCTGACTTTC | CASSQDGTGRAGANVLTF
NA | TRBJ2-7 | NA | TRBV4-3 | TGCGCCAGCAGCCAAGTAGGGACAAACTCCTACGAGCAGTACTTC | CASSQVGTNSYEQYF
NA | TRBJ1-3 | TRBD1 | TRBV15 | TGTGCCACCAGCAGAGGTCTCGGACAGGGCTCTGGAAACACCATATATTTT | CATSRGLGQGSGNTIYF
NA | TRBJ2-3 | NA | TRBV29-1 | TGCAGCGTTGTAAACAGCCCGAGCACAGATACGCAGTATTTT | CSVVNSPSTDTQYF